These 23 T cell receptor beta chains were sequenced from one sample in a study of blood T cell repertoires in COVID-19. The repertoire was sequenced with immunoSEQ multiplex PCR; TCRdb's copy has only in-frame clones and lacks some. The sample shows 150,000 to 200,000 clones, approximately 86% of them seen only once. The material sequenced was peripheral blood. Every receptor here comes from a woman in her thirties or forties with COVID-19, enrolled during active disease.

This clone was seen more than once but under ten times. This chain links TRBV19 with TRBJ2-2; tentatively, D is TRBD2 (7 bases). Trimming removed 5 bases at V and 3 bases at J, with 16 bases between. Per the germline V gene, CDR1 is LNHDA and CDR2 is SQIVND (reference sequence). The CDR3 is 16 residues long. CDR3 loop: CASSSPGGPHTGELFF. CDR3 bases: TGTGCCAGTAGTTCCCCCGGGGGGCCACACACCGGGGAGCTGTTTTTT.

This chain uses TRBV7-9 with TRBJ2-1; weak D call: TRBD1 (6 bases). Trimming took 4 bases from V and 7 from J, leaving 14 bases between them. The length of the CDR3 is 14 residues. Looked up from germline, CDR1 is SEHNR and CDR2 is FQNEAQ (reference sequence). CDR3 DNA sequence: TGTGCCAGCAGCTATTACGGAGACAGGAATGAGCAGTTCTTC. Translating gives CASSYYGDRNEQFF.

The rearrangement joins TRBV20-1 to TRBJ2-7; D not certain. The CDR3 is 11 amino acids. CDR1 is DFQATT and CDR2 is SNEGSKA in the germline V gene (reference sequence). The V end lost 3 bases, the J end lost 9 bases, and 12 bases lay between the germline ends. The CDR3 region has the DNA TGCAGTGCTAGTATTGCTGGCTGGCAGTACGTC. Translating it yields CSASIAGWQYV.

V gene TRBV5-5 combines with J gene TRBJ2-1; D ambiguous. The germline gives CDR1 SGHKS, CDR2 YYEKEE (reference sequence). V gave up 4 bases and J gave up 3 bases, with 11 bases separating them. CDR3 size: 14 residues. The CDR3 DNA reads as TGTGCCAGCAGCACACGTGATCTCTACAATGAGCAGTTCTTC. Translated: CASSTRDLYNEQFF.

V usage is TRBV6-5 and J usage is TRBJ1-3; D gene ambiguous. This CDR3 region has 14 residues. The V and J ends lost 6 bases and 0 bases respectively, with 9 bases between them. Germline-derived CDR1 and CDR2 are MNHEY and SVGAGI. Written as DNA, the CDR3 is TGTGCCAGCAGAACGGGGAGCTCTGGAAACACCATATATTTT. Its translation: CASRTGSSGNTIYF.

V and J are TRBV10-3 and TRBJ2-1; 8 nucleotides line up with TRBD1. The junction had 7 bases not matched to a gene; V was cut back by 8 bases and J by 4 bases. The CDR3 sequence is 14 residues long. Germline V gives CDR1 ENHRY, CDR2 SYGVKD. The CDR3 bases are TGTGCCATCGGGGGGACAGGTACTTACAATGAGCAGTTCTTC. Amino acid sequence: CAIGGTGTYNEQFF.

In DNA, the CDR3 is TGTGCCAGTAGGTCGGGACAGGGTTCGGGGGAGCAGTACTTC. Translating gives CASRSGQGSGEQYF. This chain joins TRBV19 and TRBJ2-7; 9 bases align to TRBD1. With 6 bases clipped from V and 7 bases from J, the junction kept 10 bases outside the gene matches. The CDR3 runs 14 residues. Germline-derived CDR1 and CDR2 are LNHDA and SQIVND (reference sequence). Together with reference TRBV19 and TRBJ2-7, the CDR3 gives the full variable domain: DGGITQSPKYLFRKEGQNVTLSCEQNLNHDAMYWYRQDPGQGLRLIYYSQIVNDFQKGDIAEGYSVSREKKESFPLTVTSAQKNPTAFYLCASRSGQGSGEQYFGPGTRLTVT.

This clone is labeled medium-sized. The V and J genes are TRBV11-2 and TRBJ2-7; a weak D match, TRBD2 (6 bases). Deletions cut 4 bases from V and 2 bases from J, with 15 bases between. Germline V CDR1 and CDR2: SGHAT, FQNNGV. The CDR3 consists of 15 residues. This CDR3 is CASSSQTRGTYEQYF. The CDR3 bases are TGTGCCAGCAGCTCCCAAACCCGGGGGACCTACGAGCAGTACTTC.

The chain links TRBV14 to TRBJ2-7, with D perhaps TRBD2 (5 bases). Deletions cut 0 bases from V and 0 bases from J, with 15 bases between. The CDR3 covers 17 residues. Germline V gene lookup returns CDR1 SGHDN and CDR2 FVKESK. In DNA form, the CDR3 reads TGTGCCAGCAGCCAAGATTTTGGTAAGCGGCACTCCTACGAGCAGTACGTC. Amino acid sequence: CASSQDFGKRHSYEQYV.

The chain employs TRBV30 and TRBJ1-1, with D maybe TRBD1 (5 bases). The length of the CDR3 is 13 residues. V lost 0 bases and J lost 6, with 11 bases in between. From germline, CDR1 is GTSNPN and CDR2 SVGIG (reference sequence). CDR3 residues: CAWSVLWGAEAFF. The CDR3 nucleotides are TGTGCCTGGAGTGTGTTGTGGGGGGCTGAAGCTTTCTTT.

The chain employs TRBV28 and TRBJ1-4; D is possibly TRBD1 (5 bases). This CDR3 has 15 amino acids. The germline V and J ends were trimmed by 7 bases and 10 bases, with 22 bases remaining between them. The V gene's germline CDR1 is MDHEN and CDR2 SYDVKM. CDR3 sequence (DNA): TGTGCCAGCAACCCGTTAGGGGTCCGGCGCGGAAAACTGTTTTTT. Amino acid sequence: CASNPLGVRRGKLFF.

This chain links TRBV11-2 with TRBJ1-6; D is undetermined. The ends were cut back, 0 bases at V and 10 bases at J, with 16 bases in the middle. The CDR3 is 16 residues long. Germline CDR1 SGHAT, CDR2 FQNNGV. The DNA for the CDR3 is TGTGCCAGCAGCTTAGAGGGTGAAGATTCAGGATCACCCCTCCACTTT. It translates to CASSLEGEDSGSPLHF.

CDR3 nucleotides: TGTGCCACCACGACAGGAGATGCGAACACCGGGGAGCTGTTTTTT. Translated: CATTTGDANTGELFF. V and J are TRBV15 and TRBJ2-2; possibly TRBD1 for D (6 bases). The CDR3 is made up of 15 amino acids. V lost 7 bases, J lost 0 bases, and 12 bases lay in between. CDR1 is LNHNV, CDR2 YYDKDF, per germline (reference sequence). Combining the CDR3 with reference TRBV15 and TRBJ2-2 gives the whole variable domain DAMVIQNPRYQVTQFGKPVTLSCSQTLNHNVMYWYQQKSSQAPKLLFHYYDKDFNNEADTPDNFQSRRPNTSFCFLDIRSPGLGDTAMYLCATTTGDANTGELFFGEGSRLTVL.

The CDR3 sequence: CASSQTRGTGELFF. In DNA form, the CDR3 reads TGTGCCAGCAGTCAAACTAGGGGGACCGGGGAGCTGTTTTTT. The chain employs TRBV6-6 and TRBJ2-2, with D possibly TRBD1 on 6 matching bases. This CDR3 spans 14 amino acids. Germline V gene lookup returns CDR1 MNHNY and CDR2 SVGAGI (reference sequence). V lost 5 bases and J lost 5, with 12 bases in between.

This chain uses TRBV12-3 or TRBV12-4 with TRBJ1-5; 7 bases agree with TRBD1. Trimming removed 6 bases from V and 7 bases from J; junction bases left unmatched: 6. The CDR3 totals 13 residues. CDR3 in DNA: TGTGCCAGCAGCGGGACAGTATTCCAGCCCCAGCATTTT. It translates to CASSGTVFQPQHF.

The CDR3 DNA reads as TGTGCCAGCAGCAAAGCGGGACACAGCTCCTACGGGCAGTACGTC. Encoded protein: CASSKAGHSSYGQYV. The J gene is TRBJ2-7, the V gene TRBV21-1; no DNA check was done on the table's D call, TRBD1. TRBV21-1 is assigned pseudogene status. The CDR3 spans 15 residues.

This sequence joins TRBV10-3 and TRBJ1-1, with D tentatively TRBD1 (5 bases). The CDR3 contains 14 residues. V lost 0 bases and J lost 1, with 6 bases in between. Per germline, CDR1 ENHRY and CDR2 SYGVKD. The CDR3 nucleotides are TGTGCCATCAGTGAGTCGGGGCAGAACACTGAAGCTTTCTTT. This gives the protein CAISESGQNTEAFF.

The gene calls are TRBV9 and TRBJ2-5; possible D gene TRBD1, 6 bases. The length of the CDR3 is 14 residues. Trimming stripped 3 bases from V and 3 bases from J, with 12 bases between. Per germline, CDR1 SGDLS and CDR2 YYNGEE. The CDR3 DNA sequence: TGTGCCAGCAGCGAGGGGACACCAGAAGAGACCCAGTACTTC. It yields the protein CASSEGTPEETQYF.

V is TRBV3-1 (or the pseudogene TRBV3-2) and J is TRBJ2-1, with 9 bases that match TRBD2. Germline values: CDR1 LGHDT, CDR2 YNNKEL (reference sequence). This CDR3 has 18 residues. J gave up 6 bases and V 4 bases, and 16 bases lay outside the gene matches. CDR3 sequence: CASSLSRIAGVIGNEQFF. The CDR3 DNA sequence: TGTGCCAGCAGCCTATCTCGGATAGCGGGAGTAATCGGCAATGAGCAGTTCTTC.

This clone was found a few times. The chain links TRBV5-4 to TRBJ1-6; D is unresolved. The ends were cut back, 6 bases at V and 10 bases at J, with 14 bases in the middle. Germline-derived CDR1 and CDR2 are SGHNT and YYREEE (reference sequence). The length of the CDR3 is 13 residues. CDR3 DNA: TGTGCCAGCACCGGGAGCGAAGGATCACCCCTCCACTTT. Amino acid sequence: CASTGSEGSPLHF.

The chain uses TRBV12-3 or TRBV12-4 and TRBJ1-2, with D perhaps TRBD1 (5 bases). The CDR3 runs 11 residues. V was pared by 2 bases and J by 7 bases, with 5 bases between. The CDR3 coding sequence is TGTGCCAGCAGTTTACAGGGTGGCTACACCTTC. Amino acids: CASSLQGGYTF.

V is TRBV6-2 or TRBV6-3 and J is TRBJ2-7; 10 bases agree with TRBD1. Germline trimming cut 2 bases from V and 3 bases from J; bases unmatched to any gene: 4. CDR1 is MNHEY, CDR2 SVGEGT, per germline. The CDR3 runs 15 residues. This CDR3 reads CASSYTGTGVYEQYF. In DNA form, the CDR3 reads TGTGCCAGCAGTTACACCGGGACAGGGGTCTACGAGCAGTACTTC.

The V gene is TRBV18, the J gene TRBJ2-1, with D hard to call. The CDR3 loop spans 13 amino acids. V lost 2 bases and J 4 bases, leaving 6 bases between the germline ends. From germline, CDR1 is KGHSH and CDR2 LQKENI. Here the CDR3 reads CASSPELYNEQFF. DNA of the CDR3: TGTGCCAGCTCACCAGAGTTATACAATGAGCAGTTCTTC.